The 27 T cell receptor beta chains reported below all come from one sample, sequenced in a study of radiotherapy plus CTLA-4 blockade in lung cancer. TCRdb's table, derived via immunoSEQ multiplex PCR, lists solely in-frame clones and lacks some. The profile covers 65,000 to 85,000 clones, with roughly three quarters appearing a single time and roughly 15% taken by the ten largest. The sample was peripheral blood, taken from a patient treated with radiotherapy plus ipilimumab. The receptors stem from a human donor with non-small cell lung cancer whose response to radiotherapy plus ipilimumab could not be evaluated. Some clones in this sample may be carry-over from other donors' samples.

The rearrangement links TRBV6-5 to TRBJ2-1; 9 bases are a match to TRBD2. With 4 bases clipped from V and 6 bases from J, the junction kept 4 bases outside the gene matches. CDR1 is MNHEY and CDR2 is SVGAGI in the germline V gene. The CDR3 sequence is 14 residues long. The CDR3 sequence is CASSSSGTGNEQFF. The CDR3 DNA is TGTGCCAGCAGTTCTAGCGGGACGGGCAATGAGCAGTTCTTC.

This clone was counted only a few times. The genes are TRBV19 and TRBJ2-5; 9 bases map to TRBD1. V lost 7 bases to trimming and J lost 4 bases; unmatched junction nucleotides: 19. From germline, CDR1 is LNHDA and CDR2 SQIVND (reference sequence). The CDR3 extends over 18 amino acids. The CDR3 reads CASTISRDREPPAETQYF. The DNA for the CDR3 is TGTGCCAGTACCATTAGCCGGGACAGGGAACCCCCGGCAGAGACCCAGTACTTC.

The chain recombines TRBV5-3 with TRBJ2-7; D might be TRBD1 (6 bases). TRBV5-3 is an open reading frame whose function is uncertain. The CDR3 has 11 residues. The germline V and J ends were trimmed by 7 bases and 1 base, with 6 bases remaining between them. CDR3 in amino acids: CARDRSYEQYF. CDR3 nucleotides: TGTGCCAGAGACAGGTCCTACGAGCAGTACTTC.

The J gene is TRBJ2-7, the V gene TRBV2; 7 bases map to TRBD1. Trimming at V came to 8 bases and at J to 4 bases, leaving 8 bases not matched to a gene. Germline CDR1 SNHLY, CDR2 FYNNEI. The CDR3 has 13 amino acids. The CDR3 DNA sequence: TGTGCCAGCCGTGGGACAGATCAGTACGAGCAGTACTTC. It is translated as CASRGTDQYEQYF.

The genes are TRBV28 and TRBJ2-5; TRBD1 is a possible D gene (6 bases). The V gene lost 5 bases and the J gene lost 1 base, with 8 bases spanning the gap. The CDR3 has 13 residues. Germline V gene lookup returns CDR1 MDHEN and CDR2 SYDVKM. CDR3 DNA sequence: TGTGCCAGCAGTACAGGGTCCCAAGAGACCCAGTACTTC. Translated: CASSTGSQETQYF.

The table lists this clone with a few counts. The chain has TRBV2 and TRBJ1-6, with D perhaps TRBD1 (5 bases). CDR1 SNHLY and CDR2 FYNNEI come from the germline V gene. Trimming cost V 2 bases and J 10 bases, with 12 bases left between them. There are 14 residues in the CDR3. In DNA, the CDR3 is TGTGCCAGCAGTGAAATGGGGCAGTTCTCACCCCTCCACTTT. It encodes CASSEMGQFSPLHF. The whole variable domain, filled in from reference TRBV2 and TRBJ1-6, reads EPEVTQTPSHQVTQMGQEVILRCVPISNHLYFYWYRQILGQKVEFLVSFYNNEISEKSEIFDDQFSVERPDGSNFTLKIRSTKLEDSAMYFCASSEMGQFSPLHFGNGTRLTVT.

This chain joins TRBV6-6 and TRBJ1-5; 7 bases align to TRBD1. The CDR3 sequence is 15 residues long. Germline loops: CDR1 MNHNY, CDR2 SVGAGI (reference sequence). V was pared by 6 bases and J by 3 bases, with 8 bases of the junction left unmatched. This chain's CDR3 is CASSVPTGPNQPQHF. CDR3 nucleotide sequence: TGTGCCAGCAGCGTACCGACAGGGCCCAATCAGCCCCAGCATTTT.

The genes are TRBV5-4 and TRBJ1-2, with 7 bases aligning to TRBD1. The trim removed 0 bases at V and 7 bases at J, leaving 6 bases unmatched. The CDR3 is 14 amino acids. From germline, CDR1 is SGHNT and CDR2 YYREEE (reference sequence). The CDR3 nucleotides read TGTGCCAGCAGCTTGGAGAGGACAGGAGGTGGCTACACCTTC. Encoded protein: CASSLERTGGGYTF.

The chain uses TRBV18 and TRBJ1-3; 7 nucleotides agree with TRBD1. The germline V gene encodes CDR1 KGHSH and CDR2 LQKENI. This CDR3 has 15 residues. With V trimmed by 2 bases and J by 4 bases, 5 bases remained unmatched. CDR3 amino acids: CASSPSTGRGNTIYF. Written as DNA, the CDR3 is TGTGCCAGCTCACCATCGACAGGGAGGGGAAACACCATATATTTT.

The chain is built from TRBV7-8 and TRBJ2-3; D gene ambiguous. Germline CDR1 reads SGHVS; CDR2 reads FQNEAQ. This CDR3 spans 11 amino acids. Deletions cut 5 bases from V and 5 bases from J, with 5 bases between. The CDR3 DNA reads TGTGCCAGCAGCGTCGTAGATACGCAGTATTTT. As protein: CASSVVDTQYF. Full variable domain (rest looked up from reference TRBV7-8 and TRBJ2-3): GAGVSQSPRYKVAKRGQDVALRCDPISGHVSLFWYQQALGQGPEFLTYFQNEAQLDKSGLPSDRFFAERPEGSVSTLKIQRTQQEDSAVYLCASSVVDTQYFGPGTRLTVL.

The chain is built from TRBV29-1 and TRBJ1-2, with 12 bases fitting TRBD1. V shed 5 bases, J shed 3 bases, and the junction held 7 bases outside the gene matches. The germline V gene has CDR1 SQVTM and CDR2 ANQGSEA. This CDR3 is 15 amino acids long. CDR3 loop: CSVTGTGGADYGYTF. The CDR3 coding sequence is TGCAGCGTTACTGGGACAGGGGGCGCTGACTATGGCTACACCTTC. The whole variable domain, remainder taken from reference TRBV29-1 and TRBJ1-2, is SAVISQKPSRDICQRGTSLTIQCQVDSQVTMMFWYRQQPGQSLTLIATANQGSEATYESGFVIDKFPISRPNLTFSTLTVSNMSPEDSSIYLCSVTGTGGADYGYTFGSGTRLTVV.

The chain couples TRBV6-5 to TRBJ1-1; a possible D gene is TRBD1 (5 bases). Trimming stripped 5 bases from V and 4 bases from J, with 14 bases between. The germline CDR1 and CDR2 sequences are MNHEY and SVGAGI. The CDR3 has 14 amino acids. Here the CDR3 reads CASSRPGRGTEAFF. CDR3 nucleotides: TGTGCCAGCAGTCGACCAGGGCGGGGCACTGAAGCTTTCTTT.

Details on this clone: The same CDR3 also results from other DNA sequences found in this sample. In nucleotides, the CDR3 is TGTGCCAGCTCACCGGAGGAGACCCAGTACTTC. This encodes CASSPEETQYF. The chain has TRBV18 and TRBJ2-5; D unclear. This CDR3 spans 11 amino acids. Germline-derived CDR1 and CDR2 are KGHSH and LQKENI. V lost 3 bases and J lost 5, with 4 bases in between.

The rearrangement joins TRBV7-9 to TRBJ1-2, with 9 bases that match TRBD1. Germline V gene data show CDR1 as SEHNR and CDR2 as FQNEAQ (reference sequence). CDR3 length: 12 residues. V dropped 10 bases and J dropped 4; count of bases not matched to a gene: 4. In nucleotides, the CDR3 is TGTGCCACGGGACAGGGCGGCTATGGCTACACCTTC. Amino acid sequence: CATGQGGYGYTF.

The sample holds a few counts of this clone. The chain combines TRBV28 with TRBJ1-3, with D uncertain. The CDR3 is 15 amino acids. Germline CDR1 MDHEN, CDR2 SYDVKM. Trimming removed 3 bases from V and 3 bases from J, with 12 bases in between. In DNA, the CDR3 is TGTGCCAGCAGTTTGACCGTTCAGGATGGAAACACCATATATTTT. Amino acids: CASSLTVQDGNTIYF.

The rearrangement links TRBV6-1 to TRBJ2-1; D is perhaps TRBD2 (7 bases). Germline V gives CDR1 MNHNS, CDR2 SASEGT. The CDR3 loop spans 15 amino acids. The V end lost 4 bases, the J end lost 2 bases, and 12 bases lay between the germline ends. DNA of the CDR3: TGTGCCAGCAGTGGGGGGGGGCACCCCTACAATGAGCAGTTCTTC. Its protein is CASSGGGHPYNEQFF.

This clone was seen once. The gene calls are TRBV30 and TRBJ2-3, with 9 nucleotides matching TRBD2. Unmatched junction bases numbered 2, after V lost 4 bases and J lost 0 bases. The CDR3 is 14 amino acids. Germline V gives CDR1 GTSNPN, CDR2 SVGIG (reference sequence). CDR3 loop: CAWTSGVSTDTQYF. As DNA, the CDR3 is TGTGCCTGGACTAGCGGGGTTAGCACAGATACGCAGTATTTT.

This clone was recorded a few times. The chain uses TRBV27 and TRBJ2-1; weak D call: TRBD1 (6 bases). Germline V gives CDR1 MNHEY, CDR2 SMNVEV (reference sequence). Between the trimmed V and J ends, which lost 3 bases and 9 bases, there was a span of 9 bases. CDR3 size: 12 residues. As DNA, the CDR3 is TGTGCCAGCAGTTTCACAGGGAGTGAGCAGTTCTTC. Translated: CASSFTGSEQFF.

CDR3 sequence reads: CASSAYGGGYQPQHF. The CDR3, as DNA: TGTGCCAGCAGTGCCTATGGAGGCGGTTATCAGCCCCAGCATTTT. J is TRBJ1-5 and V is TRBV27; D remains ambiguous. The CDR3 is made up of 15 amino acids. Trimming removed 5 bases at V and 5 bases at J, with 16 bases between. Germline loops: CDR1 MNHEY, CDR2 SMNVEV (reference sequence).

This clone has more than one count but fewer than ten. The V and J genes are TRBV7-3 and TRBJ2-1; 10 positions agree with TRBD2. Germline-derived CDR1 and CDR2 are SGHTA and FQGTGA. The length of the CDR3 is 15 residues. V dropped 5 bases and J dropped 3; count of bases not matched to a gene: 4. The CDR3 sequence is CASSPQRGGYNEQFF. The CDR3, as DNA: TGTGCCAGCAGCCCCCAGCGGGGGGGCTACAATGAGCAGTTCTTC.

The V gene is TRBV27, the J gene TRBJ2-7, with 11 bases that match TRBD2. The CDR3 sequence is 18 residues long. V lost 2 bases and J lost 2; bases outside the gene matches: 11. Germline assignment: CDR1 MNHEY and CDR2 SMNVEV (reference sequence). CDR3 amino acids: CASSLMASGGHITYEQYF. CDR3 nucleotide sequence: TGTGCCAGCAGTTTAATGGCTAGCGGGGGGCACATTACCTACGAGCAGTACTTC.

The chain recombines TRBV5-5 with TRBJ2-2; 7 bases fit TRBD1. From germline, CDR1 is SGHKS and CDR2 YYEKEE (reference sequence). V shed 4 bases and J 6 bases; nucleotides not matched to a gene: 9. This CDR3 contains 15 residues. Here the CDR3 reads CASSRQGPNAGELFF. Here the CDR3 DNA reads TGTGCCAGCAGCCGACAGGGCCCCAACGCCGGGGAGCTGTTTTTT.

The rearrangement joins TRBV15 to TRBJ2-5; 10 bases fit TRBD2. The CDR3 extends over 15 amino acids. Germline V gene lookup returns CDR1 LNHNV and CDR2 YYDKDF (reference sequence). V lost 5 bases to trimming and J lost 2 bases; unmatched junction nucleotides: 5. CDR3 nucleotides: TGTGCCACCAGCGGATCTAGCGGGGGTCAAGAGACCCAGTACTTC. This gives the protein CATSGSSGGQETQYF.

J is TRBJ2-2 and V is TRBV27; maybe TRBD2 (5 bases). Per germline, CDR1 MNHEY and CDR2 SMNVEV (reference sequence). The V end lost 2 bases, the J end lost 6 bases, and 19 bases lay between the germline ends. The CDR3 contains 17 residues. CDR3 amino acids: CASSLGSAVAGSGELFF. The CDR3 coding sequence is TGTGCCAGCAGTTTAGGGAGCGCGGTCGCGGGTTCCGGGGAGCTGTTTTTT.

The CDR3 DNA reads TGTGCCATCAGTGAAGGCTGGGGCGCCCCGTGGTATTTT. Its translation: CAISEGWGAPWYF. The rearrangement uses TRBV10-3 and TRBJ2-3, with D possibly TRBD1 on 5 matching bases. The CDR3 loop spans 13 amino acids. Trimming removed 3 bases from V and 14 bases from J, with 18 bases in between. Per germline, CDR1 ENHRY and CDR2 SYGVKD.

This chain connects TRBV28 to TRBJ1-3; D possibly corresponds to TRBD1 (5 bases). Trimming took 3 bases from V and 0 from J, leaving 12 bases between them. The CDR3 totals 16 residues. Per germline, CDR1 MDHEN and CDR2 SYDVKM. CDR3 region: CASSFRGSSSGNTIYF. Here the CDR3 DNA reads TGTGCCAGCAGTTTTCGGGGGTCGAGCTCTGGAAACACCATATATTTT.

This clone was observed a single time. This sequence joins TRBV5-1 and TRBJ1-2; no clear D gene. Germline V gives CDR1 SGHRS, CDR2 YFSETQ. This CDR3 contains 13 residues. Trimming cost V 0 bases and J 3 bases, with 6 bases left between them. In DNA form, the CDR3 reads TGCGCCAGCAGCTTGGATCCAGACTATGGCTACACCTTC. It translates to CASSLDPDYGYTF.